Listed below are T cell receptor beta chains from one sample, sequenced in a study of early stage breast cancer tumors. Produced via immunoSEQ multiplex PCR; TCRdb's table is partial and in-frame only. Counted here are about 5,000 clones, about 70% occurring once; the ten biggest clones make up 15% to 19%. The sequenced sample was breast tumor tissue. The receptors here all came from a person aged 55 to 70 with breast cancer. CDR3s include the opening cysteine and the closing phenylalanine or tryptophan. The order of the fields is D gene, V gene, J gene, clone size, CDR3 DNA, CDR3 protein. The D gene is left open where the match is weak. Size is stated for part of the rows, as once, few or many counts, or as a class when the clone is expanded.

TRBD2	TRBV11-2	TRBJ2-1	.	TGTGCCACCCTGGCGCGGCTAGCGGGAAGGTGGGAGCAGTTCTTC	CATLARLAGRWEQFF
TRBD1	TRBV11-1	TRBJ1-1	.	TGTGCCAGCAGGTGGGACAGTTACATGAACACTGAAGCTTTCTTT	CASRWDSYMNTEAFF
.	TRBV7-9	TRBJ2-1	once	TGTGCCAGCAGCTCCCAGACAGCCCCGCGTTACAATGAGCAGTTCTTC	CASSSQTAPRYNEQFF
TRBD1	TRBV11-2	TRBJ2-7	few	TGTGCCAGCAGCTTAATCACAGGGGGCAAATCCTACGAGCAGTACTTC	CASSLITGGKSYEQYF
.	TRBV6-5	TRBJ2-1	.	TGTGCCAGCTCCCGAGACCACTTATCGAACAATGAGCAGTTCTTC	CASSRDHLSNNEQFF
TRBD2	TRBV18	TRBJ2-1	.	TGTGCCAGCTCACCACCGGCACTAGCGGACAATGAGCAGTTCTTC	CASSPPALADNEQFF
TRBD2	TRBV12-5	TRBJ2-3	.	TGTGCTAGTGGGCCGGGACTAATCACAGATACGCAGTATTTT	CASGPGLITDTQYF
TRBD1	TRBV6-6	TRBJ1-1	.	TGTGCCAGCAGTTATCCCGGGACAGGGAGGCCTGAAGCTTTCTTT	CASSYPGTGRPEAFF
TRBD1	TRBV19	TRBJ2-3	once	TGTGTCACCGACAGGGGGCGCACAGATACGCAGTATTTT	CVTDRGRTDTQYF
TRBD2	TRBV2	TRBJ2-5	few	TGTGCCAGCAGTGATACCAGCGGGGAAGAGACCCAGTACTTC	CASSDTSGEETQYF
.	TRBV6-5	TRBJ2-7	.	TGTGCCAGCAGCCGGGACGGCGTCCTGAACGAGCAGTACTTC	CASSRDGVLNEQYF
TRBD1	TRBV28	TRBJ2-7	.	TGTGCCAGCAGTTTAACAGGGGCCCTAGCCGAGCAGTACTTC	CASSLTGALAEQYF
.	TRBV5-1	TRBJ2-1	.	TGCGCCAGCAGTATGACGGGGGTTGATTACAATGAGCAGTTCTTC	CASSMTGVDYNEQFF
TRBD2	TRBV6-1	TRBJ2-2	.	TGTGCCAGCAGTGAACTAGCGGGGGGCGCGAACACCGGGGAGCTGTTTTTT	CASSELAGGANTGELFF
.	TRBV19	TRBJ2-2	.	TGTGCCAGTAGTCCCCCCGACCGACACACCGGGGAGCTGTTTTTT	CASSPPDRHTGELFF
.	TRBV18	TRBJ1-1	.	TGTGCCAGCTCACCTCTACCCGAGGGGCACATGAACACTGAAGCTTTCTTT	CASSPLPEGHMNTEAFF
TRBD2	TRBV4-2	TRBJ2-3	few	TGTGCCAGCAGCCTTGGAGGACTAGCGGACACAGATACGCAGTATTTT	CASSLGGLADTDTQYF
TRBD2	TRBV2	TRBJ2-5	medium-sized	TGTGCCAGCAGACGACTAGCGGGAGAAGTCGGGACCCAGTACTTC	CASRRLAGEVGTQYF
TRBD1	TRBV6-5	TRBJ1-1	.	TGTGCCAGCAGTTACACAACAGGGGGCACTGAAGCTTTCTTT	CASSYTTGGTEAFF
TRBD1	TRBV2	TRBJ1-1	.	TGCGCCAGCAGCCTCGACAGGGGGCTTGATGAAGCTTTCTTT	CASSLDRGLDEAFF
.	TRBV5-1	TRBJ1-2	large	TGCGCCAGCAGCTTGGCCCCCGAGGGGGGCTACACCTTC	CASSLAPEGGYTF
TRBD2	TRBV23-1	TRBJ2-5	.	TGCGCCAGCAGTAATCTTCCCAAGCGTGGGGGGGAGGAGACCCAGTACTTC	CASSNLPKRGGEETQYF
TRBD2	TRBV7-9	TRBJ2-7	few	TGTGCCAGCAGTCCCAGCGGGGGGGGCCTTGGATACGAGCAGTACTTC	CASSPSGGGLGYEQYF
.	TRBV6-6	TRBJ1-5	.	TGTGCCAGCACCACGGGACACAGCAATCAGCCCCAGCATTTT	CASTTGHSNQPQHF
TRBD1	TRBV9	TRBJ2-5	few	TGTGCCAGCAGCGGGACAGGGCAAGAGACCCAGTACTTC	CASSGTGQETQYF
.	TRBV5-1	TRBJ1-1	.	TGCGCCAGCAGCTTGGCGGGGGACACTGAAGCTTTCTTT	CASSLAGDTEAFF
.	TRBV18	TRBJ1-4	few	TGTGCCAGCTCACTATCGACGGTGAGTGGGAGCGAAAAACTGTTTTTT	CASSLSTVSGSEKLFF
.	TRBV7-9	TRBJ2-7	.	TGTGCCAGCAGCTTGGGTGGTACGGCCTACGAGCAGTACTTC	CASSLGGTAYEQYF
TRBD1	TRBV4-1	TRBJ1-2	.	TGCGCCAGCAGCCAAGATCGGTCCAGGGGGCTTACTTATGGCTACACCTTC	CASSQDRSRGLTYGYTF
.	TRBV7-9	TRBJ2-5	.	TGTGCCAGCAGCCCAACTAGCCCTCAGGGGGGAGAGACCCAGTACTTC	CASSPTSPQGGETQYF
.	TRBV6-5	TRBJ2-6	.	TGTGCCAGCAGTCCGCGCTCTGGGGCCAACGTCCTGACTTTC	CASSPRSGANVLTF
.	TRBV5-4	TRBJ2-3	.	TGTGCCAGCAGCTTGGGGACAGCATCCACAGATACGCAGTATTTT	CASSLGTASTDTQYF
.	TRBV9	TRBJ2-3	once	TGTGCCAGCAGCGTAGCGACACAGAACACAGATACGCAGTATTTT	CASSVATQNTDTQYF
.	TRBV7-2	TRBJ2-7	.	TGTGCCAGCAGCTTAGGGGCGAGCCTCGCATCCTACGAGCAGTACTTC	CASSLGASLASYEQYF
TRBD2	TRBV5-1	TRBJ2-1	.	TGCGCCAGCAGCTTTCCCTCCGGTATAGCGGGGGGGCCTTACAATGAGCAGTTCTTC	CASSFPSGIAGGPYNEQFF
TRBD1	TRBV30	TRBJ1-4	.	TGTGCCTGGAGTTTCCAGACAGGGGGTAATGAAAAACTGTTTTTT	CAWSFQTGGNEKLFF
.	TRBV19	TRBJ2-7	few	TGTGCCAGTAGCGGGACTCTTAGCTCCTACGAGCAGTACTTC	CASSGTLSSYEQYF
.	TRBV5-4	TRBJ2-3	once	TGTGCCAGCAGTTCCCTGGGGGCTAGCACAGATACGCAGTATTTT	CASSSLGASTDTQYF
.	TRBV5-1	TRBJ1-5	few	TGCGCCAGCAGCCTCGGGGTAGTCGGACAGCCCCAGCATTTT	CASSLGVVGQPQHF
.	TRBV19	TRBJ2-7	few	TGTGCCAGTAGTATAAAGGGCCCCTACGAGCAGTACTTC	CASSIKGPYEQYF
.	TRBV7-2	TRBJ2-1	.	TGTGCCAGCAGCTTAGTGGCGGGGAGCTCCTACAATGAGCAGTTCTTC	CASSLVAGSSYNEQFF
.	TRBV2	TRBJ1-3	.	TGTGCCAGCACAGGGTTTCCTGGAAACACCATATATTTT	CASTGFPGNTIYF
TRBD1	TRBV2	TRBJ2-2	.	TGTGCCAGCATCCGGGACAGGGTGGCCCCCACCGGGGAGCTGTTTTTT	CASIRDRVAPTGELFF
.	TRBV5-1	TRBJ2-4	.	TGCGCCAGCAGCTTGGCTGGGGAAGCAGCCAAAAACATTCAGTACTTC	CASSLAGEAAKNIQYF
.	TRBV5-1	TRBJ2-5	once	TGCGCCAGCAGCTCATCTCCGGGAATCGGGAGCGAGACCCAGTACTTC	CASSSSPGIGSETQYF
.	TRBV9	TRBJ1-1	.	TGTGCCAGCAGCGCCCAAGACCGAGGGGAAAGGACTGAAGCTTTCTTT	CASSAQDRGERTEAFF
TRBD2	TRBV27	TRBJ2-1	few	TGTGCCAGCAGTCGGCGGGGGGGACAGACCTACAATGAGCAGTTCTTC	CASSRRGGQTYNEQFF
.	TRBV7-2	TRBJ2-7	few	TGTGCCAGCAGCTTAGGGATGGTCCTCGAGCAGTACTTC	CASSLGMVLEQYF
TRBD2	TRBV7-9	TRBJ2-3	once	TGTGCCAGCAGCCAGGGACTAGCGGATACGCAGTATTTT	CASSQGLADTQYF
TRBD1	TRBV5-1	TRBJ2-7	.	TGCGCCAGCAGCCCGGGACAGGGAGACTACGAGCAGTACTTC	CASSPGQGDYEQYF
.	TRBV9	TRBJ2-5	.	TGTGCCAGCAGCGCAGGAGAGACCCAGTACTTC	CASSAGETQYF
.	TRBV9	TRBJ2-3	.	TGTGCCAGCAGCGTTTTTTCCCTGCCGGGAGATACGCAGTATTTT	CASSVFSLPGDTQYF
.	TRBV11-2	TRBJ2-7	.	TGTGCCAGCAGCTTATCCGCCTACGAGCAGTACTTC	CASSLSAYEQYF
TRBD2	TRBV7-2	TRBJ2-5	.	TGTGCCAGCAGCTTTACGGCGGGAGGAGGTGGGACCCAGTACTTC	CASSFTAGGGGTQYF